Below, 10 T cell receptor beta chains from the same sample are listed, as sequenced in a study of metastatic and nonmetastatic thyroid tumors. Each patient went into thyroid surgery without having received any treatment. Using MiXCR, TCRdb re-called clones from the PCR reads. The data contain around 64,000 clones, approximately 4.1% of them seen just once; the ten biggest clones take up more than 20%. The specimen sequenced was blood. The receptor set was obtained from a female donor with papillary thyroid cancer or a benign thyroid nodule (not recorded which). Some clones in this sample may be carry-over from other donors' samples.

In its sample, this clone was seen many times. J is TRBJ2-1 and V is TRBV19; unclear D gene. The CDR3 runs 15 residues. Trimming removed 2 bases from V and 8 bases from J, with 16 bases in between. Germline CDR1 reads LNHDA; CDR2 reads SQIVND (reference sequence). As DNA, the CDR3 is TGTGCCAGTAGTATAACCCCGGCCAATACTCATGAGCAGTTCTTC. Protein product: CASSITPANTHEQFF.

This clone was seen repeatedly, ten times or more. The chain joins TRBV19 to TRBJ1-1, with TRBD1 matching 8 bases. V lost 6 bases and J lost 11; bases outside the gene matches: 23. Germline-derived CDR1 and CDR2 are LNHDA and SQIVND (reference sequence). The CDR3 sequence is 17 residues long. For the CDR3, the DNA is TGTGCCAGTAGCACATCCCAGGGGGCCCCTGTGGGGGGCGAGGCTTTCTTT. Translating it yields CASSTSQGAPVGGEAFF.

This clone was seen many times. The chain carries TRBV20-1 and TRBJ1-5; D is ambiguous. Germline V gene lookup returns CDR1 DFQATT and CDR2 SNEGSKA (reference sequence). The CDR3 sequence is 12 residues long. Trimming stripped 6 bases from V and 0 bases from J, with 6 bases between. CDR3 region: CSALNSNQPQHF. The CDR3, as DNA: TGCAGTGCCCTGAATAGCAATCAGCCCCAGCATTTT.

Many counts were recorded for this clone. The V and J genes are TRBV18 and TRBJ2-2; 9 nucleotides match TRBD2. V trimming: 0 bases; J trimming: 6 bases; junction bases outside the gene matches: 5. CDR3 size: 16 residues. The germline V gene encodes CDR1 KGHSH and CDR2 LQKENI. In nucleotides, the CDR3 is TGTGCCAGCTCACCACCCCAGGGACTAGCCGCCGGGGAGCTGTTTTTT. Translation: CASSPPQGLAAGELFF.

This clone showed up many times. The gene calls are TRBV3-1 and TRBJ2-1, with TRBD2 matching 7 bases. The CDR3 runs to 16 residues. Trimming cost V 4 bases and J 6 bases; bases outside gene matches: 12. CDR1 is LGHDT, CDR2 YNNKEL, per germline (reference sequence). The CDR3 region is CASSRVRDYPFNEQFF. In nucleotides, the CDR3 is TGTGCCAGCAGCCGGGTCCGGGACTATCCCTTCAATGAGCAGTTCTTC.

This clone was counted ten times or more. This chain joins TRBV11-2 and TRBJ1-3; D gene unclear. The V gene lost 0 bases and the J gene lost 7 bases, with 10 bases spanning the gap. There are 14 residues in the CDR3. Germline V gene data show CDR1 as SGHAT and CDR2 as FQNNGV. The CDR3 region is CASSLDLVKNTIYF. In DNA form, the CDR3 reads TGTGCCAGCAGCTTAGATCTTGTGAAGAACACCATATATTTT.

This clone occurred many times. At the DNA level, this CDR3 is encoded by other sequences in the same sample as well. The gene calls are TRBV25-1 and TRBJ2-1; the match to TRBD1 covers 8 bases. CDR1 and CDR2 from the germline V gene are MGHDK and SYGVNS. The V gene end was trimmed by 3 bases and the J gene end by 7 bases; junction bases not matched to a gene: 11. CDR3 length equals 16 residues. CDR3 sequence (DNA): TGTGCCAGCAGTGACCCAGGACAGGGACGGGGGAATGAGCAGTTCTTC. This sequence encodes CASSDPGQGRGNEQFF.

J is TRBJ2-1 and V is TRBV20-1, with 7 bases that match TRBD2. The CDR3 loop spans 14 amino acids. The trim removed 0 bases at V and 5 bases at J, leaving 4 bases unmatched. CDR1 DFQATT and CDR2 SNEGSKA come from the germline V gene (reference sequence). The CDR3 loop is CSARDQTSDNEQFF. Here the CDR3 DNA reads TGCAGTGCTAGAGACCAAACTAGCGACAATGAGCAGTTCTTC.

This clone has more than one count but fewer than ten. The J gene is TRBJ1-2, the V gene TRBV3-1; 9 bases are shared with TRBD1. Germline values: CDR1 LGHDT, CDR2 YNNKEL (reference sequence). The ends lost 3 bases at V and 4 bases at J; junction bases unmatched: 18. This CDR3 contains 19 residues. The CDR3 region has the DNA TGTGCCAGCAGCCAGAGGGACCAACTATTAGGACAGGGGTTCTATGGCTACACCTTC. Protein: CASSQRDQLLGQGFYGYTF.

This clone was recorded many times. The chain uses TRBV6-1 and TRBJ2-7; weak D call: TRBD2 (6 bases). The V end was cut by 6 bases, the J end by 3 bases, with 18 bases between. Germline V lookup: CDR1 MNHNS, CDR2 SASEGT. This CDR3 comprises 15 residues. CDR3 coding DNA: TGTGCCAGCAGGCTCTTAGAGATCGGGAGCTACGAGCAGTACTTC. This translates into CASRLLEIGSYEQYF.